This T cell receptor (beta chain) was identified in a study of T cell responses to AZD1222 COVID-19 vaccine (dated by TCRdb to the early 2020s). With regard to the full study: AZD1222 recipients whose second dose came at about 4 weeks and those whose second dose came at about 12 weeks were combined into one group, since spike-specific TCR depth and breadth did not differ between the two schedules. TCR sequencing was performed for some 250 trial participants, of whom some 200 were given two doses of AZD1222 and roughly 25 were given two doses of MenACWY control vaccine. Enrollment into the trials was organized by age into subgroups of 18-55, 56-69 and 70-plus years, and those subgroups contained about 160, 30 and 59 TCR-sequenced participants, respectively.

The sample's time point label is to be understood as: baseline before first vaccination. Vaccinee samples came from UK trials COV001 and COV002, including a single-blind randomized controlled phase 2/3 trial of AZD1222 (ChAdOx1 nCoV-19) in healthy adults. Trial participant PBMC samples were collected at day 0 and day 28 after the second dose for TCRbeta chain sequencing. Points on this clone: It lacks a known antigen. Per-base qualities were not stored, and no clone one base away is much larger.

What the work shows at the level of the full study, not this receptor alone: The vaccine-associated CD4 TCRs covered the entire spike protein, and the dominant responses fell in regions 160-218 and 743-854. After two AZD1222 doses, spike-specific TCR breadth and depth were significantly higher than at day 0 and than in MenACWY recipients. Most participants were white British and females outnumbered males, and the authors suggested that clonal diversity may have been underestimated. Reportedly, close to half of the unique spike-specific TCRs recognized epitopes lying outside the regions that are mutated in the B.1.351 and B.1.1.7 variants. Because no day 14 peak-response samples were available, the repertoires could be characterized only after the peak T cell response. The 56-69-year group was small, and its depth increase did not reach significance, likely because of low power. Conclusions about previously exposed vaccinees are limited because only 6 or 7 AZD1222 recipients were SARS-CoV-2 seropositive at baseline.

The CDR3 regions of human TCRbeta chains were analyzed by immunosequencing. From the authors' description of their analysis: TCRs in the repertoires were matched against a reference library of SARS-CoV-2-specific TCRs that had been generated with the MIRA antigen-specificity platform. Breadth was defined as the fraction of unique TCRs that were SARS-CoV-2-associated, and depth was defined as the fraction of total T cells that were SARS-CoV-2-associated. Using the MIRA data, each spike-specific TCR was assigned both to the spike region to which the TCR was reactive and to a CD4 or CD8 class. Log10-transformed breadth and depth values were compared by one-way ANOVA with Sidak's multiple comparisons tests. Imported from immuneACCESS, the table was reduced by TCRdb to in-frame sequences with V and J called. These copies leave out some clones; in studies compared against another copy, an unresolved V gene accounts for under half, and the cause of the remainder is not known. V, J and clone size are taken as reported in that table, and D and trimming were inferred from the DNA itself. This sample holds some 150,000 clones; 88% were observed only once. The ten largest clones take up roughly 16% of the sample.

V and J are truncated by 4 bases and 2 bases respectively, leaving an intervening sequence of 15 bases. CDR1 and CDR2 are drawn from the germline V gene: SGHRS, YFSETQ. Including the terminal cysteine and phenylalanine, the CDR3 comprises 15 residues. Only the CDR3 part of the read is kept: 45 bases, read in frame from the first base. Here the chain combines TRBV5-1 and TRBJ1-1; the D region possibly corresponds to TRBD1 (6 bases align). The origin of this receptor is an adult in good health. Specimen: peripheral blood, collected on day 0 of AZD1222 vaccination. The DNA sequence is as follows: TGCGCCAGCAGCCTACAGGGTTTCGGTAACACTGAAGCTTTCTTT. Translation gives CASSLQGFGNTEAFF.